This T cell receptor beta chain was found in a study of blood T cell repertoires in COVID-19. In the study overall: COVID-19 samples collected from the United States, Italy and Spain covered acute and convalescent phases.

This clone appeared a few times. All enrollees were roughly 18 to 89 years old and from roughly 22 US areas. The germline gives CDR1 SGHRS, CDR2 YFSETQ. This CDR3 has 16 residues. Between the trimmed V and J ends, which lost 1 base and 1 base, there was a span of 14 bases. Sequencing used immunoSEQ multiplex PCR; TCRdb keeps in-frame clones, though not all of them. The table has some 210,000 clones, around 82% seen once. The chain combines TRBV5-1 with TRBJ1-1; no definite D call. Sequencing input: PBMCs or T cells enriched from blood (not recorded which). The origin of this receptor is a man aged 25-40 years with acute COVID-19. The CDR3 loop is CASSLRFGEGNTEAFF. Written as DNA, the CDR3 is TGCGCCAGCAGCTTGAGGTTCGGGGAGGGGAACACTGAAGCTTTCTTT.